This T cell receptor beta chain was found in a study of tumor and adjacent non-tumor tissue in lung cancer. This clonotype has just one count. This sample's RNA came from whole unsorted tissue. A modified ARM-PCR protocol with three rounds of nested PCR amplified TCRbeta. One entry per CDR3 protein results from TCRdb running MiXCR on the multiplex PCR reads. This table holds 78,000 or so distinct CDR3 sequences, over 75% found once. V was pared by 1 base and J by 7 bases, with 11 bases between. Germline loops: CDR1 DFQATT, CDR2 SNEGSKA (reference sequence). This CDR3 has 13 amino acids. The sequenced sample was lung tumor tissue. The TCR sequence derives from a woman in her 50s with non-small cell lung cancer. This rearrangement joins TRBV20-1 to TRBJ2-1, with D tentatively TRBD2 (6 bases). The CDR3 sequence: CSARGGTHNEQFF. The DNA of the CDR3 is TGCAGTGCTAGAGGCGGGACCCATAATGAGCAGTTCTTC.